The rows below give T cell receptor beta chains drawn from one sample of a study of blood T cell dynamics during melanoma immunotherapy. Assay: immunoSEQ multiplex PCR; the TCRdb copy retains only in-frame clones and omits some. The table lists nearly 25,000 clones, around nine tenths of them singletons. The specimen comprised blood, sampled from a patient treated with checkpoint blockade. Receptors originate from a human donor with melanoma. CDR3s include the opening cysteine and the closing phenylalanine or tryptophan. Rows may omit the clone size; those that give it use once, few, many or a size class.

J gene | V gene | clone size | CDR3 protein
TRBJ2-2 | TRBV25-1 | few | CASTRTGNTGELFF
TRBJ2-4 | TRBV28 | - | CASSLTSGRGGAKNIQYF
TRBJ2-1 | TRBV20-1 | - | CSATDFNEQFF
TRBJ1-2 | TRBV9 | - | CASSATGDLRYGYTF
TRBJ1-5 | TRBV2 | - | CASSDRGQPQHF
TRBJ1-5 | TRBV6-1 | - | CASSDQGREGQPQHF
TRBJ2-3 | TRBV7-3 | - | CASSLVPTSGKTDTQYF
TRBJ2-3 | TRBV25-1 | - | CASSEPGRTDTQYF
TRBJ2-7 | TRBV7-9 | - | CASSLVNSHYEQYF
TRBJ2-7 | TRBV15 | - | CATSSGLAGGVADEQYF
TRBJ2-1 | TRBV28 | - | CASSFLQSGSVGYEQFF
TRBJ2-1 | TRBV6-5 | once | CASRRDPGANEQFF
TRBJ1-5 | TRBV19 | - | CASSTLRPQGPIVNSNQPQHF
TRBJ2-1 | TRBV10-3 | - | CAIRKGLLSYNEQFF
TRBJ2-2 | TRBV5-1 | - | CASSLVAANTGELFF
TRBJ1-1 | TRBV19 | - | CASSISQGRTEAFF
TRBJ1-4 | TRBV10-3 | once | CAISGAPNEKLFF
TRBJ2-5 | TRBV25-1 | - | CASSGLQGRETQYF
TRBJ2-4 | TRBV2 | - | CASRGTGGAYIQYF
TRBJ2-5 | TRBV5-4 | - | CASSLSRGFQETQYF
TRBJ2-4 | TRBV14 | - | CASSPGLAGGQNIQYF
TRBJ2-7 | TRBV15 | - | CATSRGMTDEQYF
TRBJ2-3 | TRBV5-1 | - | CASSLAPFSSTDTQYF
TRBJ2-7 | TRBV28 | once | CASSQRGSSSYEQYF
TRBJ1-5 | TRBV7-8 | - | CASSALTGAISNQPQHF
TRBJ2-7 | TRBV7-9 | few | CASSPLPSGTAYEQYF
TRBJ2-7 | TRBV27 | - | CASSFERRFSYEQYF